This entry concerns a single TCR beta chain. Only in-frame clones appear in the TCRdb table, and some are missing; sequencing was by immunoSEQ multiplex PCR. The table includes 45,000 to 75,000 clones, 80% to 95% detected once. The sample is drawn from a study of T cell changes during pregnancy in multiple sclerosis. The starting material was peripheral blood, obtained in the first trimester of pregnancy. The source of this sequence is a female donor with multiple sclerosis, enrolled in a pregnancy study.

The CDR3 protein is CASSQEIILSSGANVLTF. CDR3 nucleotide sequence: TGCGCCAGCAGCCAAGAAATAATCCTCTCCTCTGGGGCCAACGTCCTGACTTTC. The rearrangement uses TRBV4-3 and TRBJ2-6; no clear D. The CDR3 extends over 18 amino acids. Trimming stripped 0 bases from V and 0 bases from J, with 12 bases between. CDR1 and CDR2 (germline): LGHNA, YSLEER.